This T cell receptor (beta chain) originates from a study of OX40 agonist ivuxolimab in advanced cancers. On this clone itself: Its antigen is unidentified.

CDR1 is SQVTM and CDR2 is ANQGSEA in the germline V gene. The CDR3 is 12 amino acids. The V and J ends lost 8 bases and 2 bases respectively, with 11 bases between them. Sequencing used immunoSEQ multiplex PCR; TCRdb keeps in-frame clones, though not all of them. The profile shows more than 70,000 clones, around 91% of them singletons. Study observations and caveats: CD8+ T cells were the subset that, on average, had more expanded clones than CD4+.

The sample consisted of CD4+ or CD8+ T cells sorted from blood, taken in a trial of the OX40 agonist ivuxolimab. This sequence was found in an adult with an advanced solid tumor such as melanoma, head and neck, liver or kidney cancer. The genes are TRBV29-1 and TRBJ2-3; D may be TRBD2 (6 bases). The CDR3 coding sequence is TGCAGCTGTGCGGGATCCACAGATACGCAGTATTTT. Protein product: CSCAGSTDTQYF.